This T cell receptor (beta chain) is from a study of T cells in localized non-small cell lung cancer. Study-wide results and limits: Heterogeneity stays possible, as sequencing covered only one tumor region. Researchers found a median approximately 55 of the top 100 tumor clones in adjacent lung. Uninvolved adjacent lung showed peak T cell clonality, exceeding tumor. Longer survival (overall) was linked to higher T cell density in blood.

Some clones are missing from TCRdb's copy, which holds only in-frame ones; the method was immunoSEQ multiplex PCR. The table includes tens of thousands of clones, approximately 80% detected once. J gave up 9 bases and V 3 bases, and 4 bases lay outside the gene matches. Per germline, CDR1 SGHRS and CDR2 YFSETQ. The CDR3 has 13 residues. A note on this clone: Its antigen remains unknown.

The V call is TRBV5-1, the J call TRBJ2-1; 9 bases agree with TRBD1. Sample: PBMCs, taken before any cancer treatment. The sequence was collected from a man aged 40 to 70 with stage II lung adenocarcinoma. The CDR3 DNA is TGCGCCAGCAGCTCACAGGGGGCCGGTGAGCAGTTCTTC. It codes for CASSSQGAGEQFF. The complete variable domain, with remaining parts taken from reference TRBV5-1 and TRBJ2-1, reads KAGVTQTPRYLIKTRGQQVTLSCSPISGHRSVSWYQQTPGQGLQFLFEYFSETQRNKGNFPGRFSGRQFSNSRSEMNVSTLELGDSALYLCASSSQGAGEQFFGPGTRLTVL.